What follows is one T cell receptor (beta chain) and its context. Antigen unknown. Trimming removed 4 bases at V and 4 bases at J, with 11 bases between. This CDR3 region has 14 residues. From germline, CDR1 is SGDLS and CDR2 YYNGEE. These data are taken from a study of cytomegalovirus exposure and HLA in healthy donors. The approximately 120-subject validation cohort, separate from the 666-subject first cohort, included the donors. General study points: Through in vitro validation, a few CMV-associated chains were shown to be specific for CMV antigens. The study listed around 150 cytomegalovirus-associated TCR beta chains.

Libraries were prepared by immunoSEQ multiplex PCR; TCRdb keeps only in-frame clonotypes and omits some of them. Of 200,000 or so clones in the sample, around 83% were seen once. The chain combines TRBV9 with TRBJ2-2; possible D gene TRBD1, 6 bases. This TCR was sampled from a woman younger than 45 in good health and CMV-seropositive. The sequenced sample was PBMCs. The CDR3 DNA reads as TGTGCCAGCAGCTTTACAGGGTTCACCGGGGAGCTGTTTTTT. Translating it yields CASSFTGFTGELFF.